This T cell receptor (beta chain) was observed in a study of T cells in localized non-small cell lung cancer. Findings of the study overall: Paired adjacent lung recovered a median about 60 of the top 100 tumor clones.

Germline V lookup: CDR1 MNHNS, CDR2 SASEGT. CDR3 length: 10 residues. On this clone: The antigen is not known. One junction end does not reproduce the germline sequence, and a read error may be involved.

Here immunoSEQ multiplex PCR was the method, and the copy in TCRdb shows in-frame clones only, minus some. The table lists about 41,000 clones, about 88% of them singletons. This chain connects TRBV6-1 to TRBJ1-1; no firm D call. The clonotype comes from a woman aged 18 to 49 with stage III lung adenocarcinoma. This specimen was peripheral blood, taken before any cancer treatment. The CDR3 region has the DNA TGCGCCACGGTATTCACTGAAGCTTTCTTT. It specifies CATVFTEAFF.